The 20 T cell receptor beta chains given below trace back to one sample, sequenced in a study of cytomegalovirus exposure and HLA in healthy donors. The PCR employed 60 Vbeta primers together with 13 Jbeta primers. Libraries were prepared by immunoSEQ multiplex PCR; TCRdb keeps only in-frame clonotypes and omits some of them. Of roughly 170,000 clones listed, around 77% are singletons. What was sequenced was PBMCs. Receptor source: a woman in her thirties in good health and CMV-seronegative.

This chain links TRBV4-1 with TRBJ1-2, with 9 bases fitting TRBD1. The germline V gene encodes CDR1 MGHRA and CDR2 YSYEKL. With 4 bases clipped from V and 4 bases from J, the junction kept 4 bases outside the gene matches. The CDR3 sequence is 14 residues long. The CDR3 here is CASSRGTGPYGYTF. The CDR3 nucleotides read TGCGCCAGCAGCCGAGGGACAGGGCCCTATGGCTACACCTTC.

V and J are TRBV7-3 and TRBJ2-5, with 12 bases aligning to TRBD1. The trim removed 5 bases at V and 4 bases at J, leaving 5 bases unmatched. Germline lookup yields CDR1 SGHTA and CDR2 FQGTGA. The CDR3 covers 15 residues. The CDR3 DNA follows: TGTGCCAGCAGCGTGGGACAGGGGGCGGGAGAGACCCAGTACTTC. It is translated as CASSVGQGAGETQYF.

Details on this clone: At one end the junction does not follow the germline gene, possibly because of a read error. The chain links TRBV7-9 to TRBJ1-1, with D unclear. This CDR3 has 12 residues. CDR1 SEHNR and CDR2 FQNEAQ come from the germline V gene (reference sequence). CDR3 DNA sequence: TGTTCCAGCAGCTTACAGAACACTGAAGCTTTCTTT. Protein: CSSSLQNTEAFF. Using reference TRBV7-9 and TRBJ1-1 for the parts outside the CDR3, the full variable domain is DTGVSQNPRHKITKRGQNVTFRCDPISEHNRLYWYRQTLGQGPEFLTYFQNEAQLEKSRLLSDRFSAERPKGSFSTLEIQRTEQGDSAMYLCSSSLQNTEAFFGQGTRLTVV.

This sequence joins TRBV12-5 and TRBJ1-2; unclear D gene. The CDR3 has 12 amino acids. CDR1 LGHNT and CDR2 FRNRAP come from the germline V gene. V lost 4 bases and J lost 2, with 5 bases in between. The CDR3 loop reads CASGSLNYGYTF. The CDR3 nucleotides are TGTGCTAGTGGTTCGTTGAACTATGGCTACACCTTC.

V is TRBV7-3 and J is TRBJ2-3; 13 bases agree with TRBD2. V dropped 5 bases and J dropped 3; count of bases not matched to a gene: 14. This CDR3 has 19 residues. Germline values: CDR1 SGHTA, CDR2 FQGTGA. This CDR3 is CASSLGLAGDLQATDTQYF. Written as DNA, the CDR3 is TGTGCCAGCAGCCTCGGACTAGCGGGGGACCTCCAGGCTACAGATACGCAGTATTTT.

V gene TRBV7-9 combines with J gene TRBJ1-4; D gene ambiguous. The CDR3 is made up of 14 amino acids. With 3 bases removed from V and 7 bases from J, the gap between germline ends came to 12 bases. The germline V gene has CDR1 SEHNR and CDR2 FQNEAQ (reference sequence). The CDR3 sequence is CASSFYSQSEKLFF. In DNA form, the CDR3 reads TGTGCCAGCAGCTTCTACAGTCAGAGTGAAAAACTGTTTTTT.

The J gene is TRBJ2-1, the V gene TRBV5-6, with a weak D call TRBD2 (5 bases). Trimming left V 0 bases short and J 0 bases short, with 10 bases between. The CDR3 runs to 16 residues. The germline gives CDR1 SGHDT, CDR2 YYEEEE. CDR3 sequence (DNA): TGTGCCAGCAGCTTGGTTCGGGGATACTCCTACAATGAGCAGTTCTTC. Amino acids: CASSLVRGYSYNEQFF.

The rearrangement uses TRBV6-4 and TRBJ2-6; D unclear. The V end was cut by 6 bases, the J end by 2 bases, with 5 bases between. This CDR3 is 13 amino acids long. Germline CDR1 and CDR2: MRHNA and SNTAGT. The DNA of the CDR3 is TGTGCCAGCAGGGCCACTGGGGCCAACGTCCTGACTTTC. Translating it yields CASRATGANVLTF.

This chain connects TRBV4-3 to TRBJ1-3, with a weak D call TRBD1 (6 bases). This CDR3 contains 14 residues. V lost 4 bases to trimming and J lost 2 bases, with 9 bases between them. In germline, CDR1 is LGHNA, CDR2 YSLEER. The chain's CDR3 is CASSPRDTGNTIYF. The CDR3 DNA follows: TGCGCCAGCAGCCCTCGGGACACTGGAAACACCATATATTTT.

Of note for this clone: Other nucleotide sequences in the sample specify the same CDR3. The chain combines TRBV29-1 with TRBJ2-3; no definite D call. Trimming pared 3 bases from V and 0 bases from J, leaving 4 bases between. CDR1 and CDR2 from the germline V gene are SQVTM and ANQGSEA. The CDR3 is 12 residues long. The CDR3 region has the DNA TGCAGCGTTGACTCTAGCACAGATACGCAGTATTTT. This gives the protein CSVDSSTDTQYF.

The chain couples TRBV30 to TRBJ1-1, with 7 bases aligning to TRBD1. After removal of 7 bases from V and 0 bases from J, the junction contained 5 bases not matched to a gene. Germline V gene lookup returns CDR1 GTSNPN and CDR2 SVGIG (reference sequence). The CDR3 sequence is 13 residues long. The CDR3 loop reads CASPGQLNTEAFF. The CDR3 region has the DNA TGTGCCTCTCCGGGACAGCTGAACACTGAAGCTTTCTTT.

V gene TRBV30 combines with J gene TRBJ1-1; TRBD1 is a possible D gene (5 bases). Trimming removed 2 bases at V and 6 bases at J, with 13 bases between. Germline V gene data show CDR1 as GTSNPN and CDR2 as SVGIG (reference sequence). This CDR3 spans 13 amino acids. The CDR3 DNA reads TGTGCCTGGAGTCCGGGGGTTTGGGCTGAAGCTTTCTTT. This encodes CAWSPGVWAEAFF.

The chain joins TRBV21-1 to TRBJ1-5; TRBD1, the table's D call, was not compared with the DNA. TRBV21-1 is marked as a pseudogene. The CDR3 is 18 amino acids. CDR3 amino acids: CASSKEGQDSYSNQPQHF. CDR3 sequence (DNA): TGTGCCAGCAGCAAAGAGGGACAAGATTCTTATAGCAATCAGCCCCAGCATTTT.

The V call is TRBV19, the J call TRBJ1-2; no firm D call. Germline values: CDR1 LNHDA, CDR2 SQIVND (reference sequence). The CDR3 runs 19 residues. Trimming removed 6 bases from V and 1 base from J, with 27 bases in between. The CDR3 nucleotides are TGTGCCAGTAGATCGAACAGCGGGAGGGTGCGACCGAATAACTATGGCTACACCTTC. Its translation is CASRSNSGRVRPNNYGYTF.

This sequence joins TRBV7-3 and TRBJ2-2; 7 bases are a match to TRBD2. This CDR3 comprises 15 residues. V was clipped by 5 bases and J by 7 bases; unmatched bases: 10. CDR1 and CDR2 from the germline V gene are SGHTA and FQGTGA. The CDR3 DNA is TGTGCCAGCAGCCTCGGGACTACCCCGTTCGGGGAGCTGTTTTTT. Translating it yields CASSLGTTPFGELFF.

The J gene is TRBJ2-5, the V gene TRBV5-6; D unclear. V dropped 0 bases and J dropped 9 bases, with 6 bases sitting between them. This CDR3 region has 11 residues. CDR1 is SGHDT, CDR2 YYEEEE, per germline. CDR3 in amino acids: CASSLGSAQYF. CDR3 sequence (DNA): TGTGCCAGCAGCTTGGGTTCGGCCCAGTACTTC.

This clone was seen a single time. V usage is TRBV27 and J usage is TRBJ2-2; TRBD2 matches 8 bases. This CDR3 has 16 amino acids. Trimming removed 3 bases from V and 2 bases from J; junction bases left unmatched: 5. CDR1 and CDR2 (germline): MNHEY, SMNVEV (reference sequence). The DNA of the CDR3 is TGTGCCAGCAGTTTTTCAGCGGGGGAAAACACCGGGGAGCTGTTTTTT. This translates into CASSFSAGENTGELFF.

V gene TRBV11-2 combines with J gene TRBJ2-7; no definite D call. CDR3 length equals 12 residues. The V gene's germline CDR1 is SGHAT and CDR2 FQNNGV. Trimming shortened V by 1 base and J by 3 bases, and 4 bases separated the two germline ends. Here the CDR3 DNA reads TGTGCCAGCAGCTTAGCCTACTACGAGCAGTACTTC. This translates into CASSLAYYEQYF.

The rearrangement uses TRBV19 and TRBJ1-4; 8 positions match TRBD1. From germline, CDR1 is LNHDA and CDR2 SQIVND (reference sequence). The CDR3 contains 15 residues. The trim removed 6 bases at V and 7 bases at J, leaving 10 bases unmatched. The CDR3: CASRHRGTRGEKLFF. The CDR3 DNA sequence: TGTGCCAGTAGGCACAGGGGGACGAGGGGTGAAAAACTGTTTTTT.

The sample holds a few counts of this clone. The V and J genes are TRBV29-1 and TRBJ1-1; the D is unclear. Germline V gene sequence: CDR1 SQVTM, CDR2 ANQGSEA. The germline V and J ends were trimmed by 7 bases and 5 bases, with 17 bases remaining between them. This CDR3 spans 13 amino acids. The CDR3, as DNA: TGCAGCGGTGCCGCGGGGTGGGGTACTGAAGCTTTCTTT. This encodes CSGAAGWGTEAFF.